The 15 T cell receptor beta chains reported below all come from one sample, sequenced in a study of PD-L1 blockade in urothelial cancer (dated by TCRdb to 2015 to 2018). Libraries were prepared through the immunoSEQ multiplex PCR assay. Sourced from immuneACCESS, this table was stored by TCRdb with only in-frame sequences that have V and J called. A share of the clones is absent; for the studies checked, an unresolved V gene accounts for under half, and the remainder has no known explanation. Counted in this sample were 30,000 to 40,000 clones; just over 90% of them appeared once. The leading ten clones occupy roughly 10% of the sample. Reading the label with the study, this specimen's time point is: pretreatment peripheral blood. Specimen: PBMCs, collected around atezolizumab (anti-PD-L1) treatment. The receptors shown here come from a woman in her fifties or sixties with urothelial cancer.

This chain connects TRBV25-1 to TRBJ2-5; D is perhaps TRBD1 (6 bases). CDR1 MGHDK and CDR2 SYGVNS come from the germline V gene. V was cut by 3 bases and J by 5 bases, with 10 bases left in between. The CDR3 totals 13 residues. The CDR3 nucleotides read TGTGCCAGCAGTGAGGGGGCGCTGGAGACCCAGTACTTC. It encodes CASSEGALETQYF.

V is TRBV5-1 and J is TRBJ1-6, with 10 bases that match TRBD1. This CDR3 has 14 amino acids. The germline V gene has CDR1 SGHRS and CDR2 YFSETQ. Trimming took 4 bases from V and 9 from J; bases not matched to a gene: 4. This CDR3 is CASSPRDRGSPLHF. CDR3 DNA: TGCGCCAGCAGCCCGAGGGACAGGGGTTCACCCCTCCACTTT. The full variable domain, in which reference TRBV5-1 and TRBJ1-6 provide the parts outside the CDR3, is KAGVTQTPRYLIKTRGQQVTLSCSPISGHRSVSWYQQTPGQGLQFLFEYFSETQRNKGNFPGRFSGRQFSNSRSEMNVSTLELGDSALYLCASSPRDRGSPLHFGNGTRLTVT.

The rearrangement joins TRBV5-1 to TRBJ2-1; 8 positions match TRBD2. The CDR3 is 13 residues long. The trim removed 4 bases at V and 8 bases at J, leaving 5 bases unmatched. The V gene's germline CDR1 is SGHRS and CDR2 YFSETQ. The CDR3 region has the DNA TGCGCCAGCAGCCCAGGGACTAGTCATGAGCAGTTCTTC. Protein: CASSPGTSHEQFF.

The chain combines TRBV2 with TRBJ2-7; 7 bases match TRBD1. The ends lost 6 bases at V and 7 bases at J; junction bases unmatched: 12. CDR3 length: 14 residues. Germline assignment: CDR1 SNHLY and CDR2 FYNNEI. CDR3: CASRGGVATGEQYF. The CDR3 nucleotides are TGTGCCAGCAGAGGGGGCGTGGCGACGGGGGAGCAGTACTTC.

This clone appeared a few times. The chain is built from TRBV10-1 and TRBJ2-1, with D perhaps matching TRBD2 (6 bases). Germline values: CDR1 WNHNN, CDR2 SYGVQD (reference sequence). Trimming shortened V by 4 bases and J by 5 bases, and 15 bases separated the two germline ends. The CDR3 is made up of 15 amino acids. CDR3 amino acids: CASSGSMQRDNEQFF. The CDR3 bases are TGCGCCAGCAGTGGATCTATGCAGCGGGACAATGAGCAGTTCTTC.

The CDR3 DNA follows: TGTGCCACTCACAGGGGGTCTGACACCGGGGAGCTGTTTTTT. Its translation is CATHRGSDTGELFF. The chain carries TRBV6-1 and TRBJ2-2; 8 bases align to TRBD1. The CDR3 is 14 residues long. Germline V gene data show CDR1 as MNHNS and CDR2 as SASEGT. The V segment lost 10 bases and the J segment 3 bases; nucleotides outside the gene matches: 7.

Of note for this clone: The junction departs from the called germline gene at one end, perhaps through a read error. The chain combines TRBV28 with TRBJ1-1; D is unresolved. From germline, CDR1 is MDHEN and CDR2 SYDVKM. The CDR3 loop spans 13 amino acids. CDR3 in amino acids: CTTGGRLNTEAFF. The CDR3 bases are TGCACGACCGGCGGGCGGTTGAACACTGAAGCTTTCTTT.

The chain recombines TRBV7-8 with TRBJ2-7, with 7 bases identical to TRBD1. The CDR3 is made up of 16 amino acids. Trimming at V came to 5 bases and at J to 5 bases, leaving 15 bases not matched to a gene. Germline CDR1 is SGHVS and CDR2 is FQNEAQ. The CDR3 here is CASSKVTGALSHEQYF. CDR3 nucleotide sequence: TGTGCCAGCAGCAAGGTCACAGGGGCCCTTTCCCACGAGCAGTACTTC.

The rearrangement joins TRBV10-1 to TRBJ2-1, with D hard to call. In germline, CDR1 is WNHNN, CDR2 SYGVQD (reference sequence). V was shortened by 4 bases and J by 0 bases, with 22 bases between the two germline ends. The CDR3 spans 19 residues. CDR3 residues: CASSVSSRFAKSSYNEQFF. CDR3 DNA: TGCGCCAGCAGTGTTTCATCGAGATTTGCCAAATCCTCCTACAATGAGCAGTTCTTC.

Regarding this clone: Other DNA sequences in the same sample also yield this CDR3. The DNA of the CDR3 is TGTGCCAGCAGTTTACTCGACAGCTATGGCTACACCTTC. As protein: CASSLLDSYGYTF. V and J are TRBV28 and TRBJ1-2; D is perhaps TRBD1 (5 bases). Deletions cut 2 bases from V and 4 bases from J, with 8 bases between. This CDR3 has 13 amino acids. Germline V gene lookup returns CDR1 MDHEN and CDR2 SYDVKM.

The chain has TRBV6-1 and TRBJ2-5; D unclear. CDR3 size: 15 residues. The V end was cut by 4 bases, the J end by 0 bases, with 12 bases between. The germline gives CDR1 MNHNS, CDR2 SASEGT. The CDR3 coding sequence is TGTGCCAGCAGTGTACATCAGGCTTACCAAGAGACCCAGTACTTC. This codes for CASSVHQAYQETQYF.

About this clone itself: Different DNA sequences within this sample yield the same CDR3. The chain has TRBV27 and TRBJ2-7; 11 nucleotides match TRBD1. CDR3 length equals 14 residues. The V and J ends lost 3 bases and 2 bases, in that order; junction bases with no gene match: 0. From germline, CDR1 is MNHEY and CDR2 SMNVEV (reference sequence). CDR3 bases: TGTGCCAGCAGTTTGGGACAGGGGGCCTACGAGCAGTACTTC. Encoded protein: CASSLGQGAYEQYF.

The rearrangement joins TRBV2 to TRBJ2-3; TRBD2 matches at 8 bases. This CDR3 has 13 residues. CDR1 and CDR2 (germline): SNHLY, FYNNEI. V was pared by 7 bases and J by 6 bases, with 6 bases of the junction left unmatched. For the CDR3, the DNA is TGTGCCAGCACCCGGGGGGGGTGGGATACGCAGTATTTT. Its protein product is CASTRGGWDTQYF.

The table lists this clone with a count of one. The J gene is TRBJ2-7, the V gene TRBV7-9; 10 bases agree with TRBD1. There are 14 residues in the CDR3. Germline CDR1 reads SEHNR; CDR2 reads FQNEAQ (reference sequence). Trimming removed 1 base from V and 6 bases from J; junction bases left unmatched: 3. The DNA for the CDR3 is TGTGCCAGCAGCTTAGTGGGACAGGGGTCCGAGCAGTACTTC. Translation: CASSLVGQGSEQYF.

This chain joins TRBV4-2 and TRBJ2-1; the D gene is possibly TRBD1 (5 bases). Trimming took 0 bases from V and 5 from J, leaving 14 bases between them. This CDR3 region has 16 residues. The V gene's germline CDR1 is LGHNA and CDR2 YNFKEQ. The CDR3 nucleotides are TGTGCCAGCAGCCAAGAAAGGGGCGTCTACAACAATGAGCAGTTCTTC. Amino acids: CASSQERGVYNNEQFF.